A single sample is the source of the 2 T cell receptor beta chains below, sequenced in a study of CD8 T cells in Susac syndrome. The RNA input was about 0.45 to 1 ug, and it was reverse transcribed with random hexamers. In TCRdb, the immunoSEQ multiplex PCR reads were re-called with MiXCR into one record per CDR3 protein. The profile shows about 290,000 distinct CDR3 sequences, 70% to 90% of them singletons. The sample comprised CD8+ T cells from PBMCs. Receptors originate from a human donor with multiple sclerosis.

This clonotype is a singleton in its sample. The chain recombines TRBV30 with TRBJ2-7; D call uncertain. Trimming took 2 bases from V and 3 from J, leaving 8 bases between them. Germline assignment: CDR1 GTSNPN and CDR2 SVGIG (reference sequence). The length of the CDR3 is 12 residues. CDR3 sequence reads: CAWSLVFYEQYF. The CDR3 DNA reads as TGTGCCTGGAGTCTGGTATTCTACGAGCAGTACTTC.

The V gene is TRBV6-5, the J gene TRBJ2-4; D perhaps matches TRBD1 (6 bases). Germline-derived CDR1 and CDR2 are MNHEY and SVGAGI. CDR3 length: 16 amino acids. V lost 2 bases and J lost 10, with 21 bases in between. This CDR3 is CASSYRRDTGVGIQYF. CDR3 DNA sequence: TGTGCCAGCAGTTACCGACGGGACACCGGAGTGGGTATTCAGTACTTC.